These T cell receptor beta chains were read from a single sample in a study of OX40 agonist ivuxolimab in advanced cancers. Profiling relied on immunoSEQ multiplex PCR, and the TCRdb table lists in-frame clones only, not all of them. The sample consists of some 76,000 clones, around four fifths of them appearing once. Material: CD4+ or CD8+ T cells sorted from blood, obtained in a trial of the OX40 agonist ivuxolimab. All receptors derive from an adult with an advanced solid tumor such as melanoma, head and neck, liver or kidney cancer. CDR3s include the opening cysteine and the closing phenylalanine or tryptophan. A D gene is named only where the DNA matches it firmly. Clone size is stated in some rows and not others, as once, few, many or a class when expanded.

CDR3 protein | CDR3 DNA | D gene | J gene | clone size | V gene
CASSLESPNEKLFF | TGCGCCAGCAGCTTGGAAAGTCCTAATGAAAAACTGTTTTTT | NA | TRBJ1-4 | NA | TRBV5-1
CASSRKGAVGEQFF | TGTGCCAGCAGCCGGAAGGGGGCGGTGGGTGAGCAGTTCTTC | TRBD1 | TRBJ2-1 | NA | TRBV6-5
CASSLSPGGYEQYF | TGTGCCAGCAGCTTAAGCCCAGGGGGCTACGAGCAGTACTTC | TRBD1 | TRBJ2-7 | NA | TRBV7-3
CASSIPGQGSSYTEAFF | TGTGCCAGTAGTATACCGGGACAGGGGTCCTCTTACACTGAAGCTTTCTTT | TRBD1 | TRBJ1-1 | once | TRBV19
CAITGQFSGNTIYF | TGTGCCATCACCGGACAGTTCTCTGGAAACACCATATATTTT | NA | TRBJ1-3 | once | TRBV10-3
CASSPRGRGNTGELFF | TGTGCCAGTAGTCCCAGGGGGCGGGGGAACACCGGGGAGCTGTTTTTT | TRBD1 | TRBJ2-2 | NA | TRBV19
CASIPTALGPYEQYF | TGTGCCAGCATCCCAACAGCTTTGGGGCCCTACGAGCAGTACTTC | NA | TRBJ2-7 | NA | TRBV7-2
CASRRGGTGTNTGELFF | TGTGCCAGCAGGCGAGGAGGGACAGGGACGAACACCGGGGAGCTGTTTTTT | TRBD1 | TRBJ2-2 | NA | TRBV9
CASSLSVGTGNRDTQYF | TGTGCCAGCAGTTTAAGCGTCGGGACAGGGAATAGAGATACGCAGTATTTT | TRBD1 | TRBJ2-3 | NA | TRBV27
CATSVYRGLYEQYF | TGTGCCACCAGCGTCTACAGGGGGCTCTACGAGCAGTACTTC | TRBD1 | TRBJ2-7 | few | TRBV15
CASSQDLGQGRFF | TGCGCCAGCAGCCAAGATTTGGGACAGGGAAGGTTCTTC | TRBD1 | TRBJ2-1 | NA | TRBV4-3